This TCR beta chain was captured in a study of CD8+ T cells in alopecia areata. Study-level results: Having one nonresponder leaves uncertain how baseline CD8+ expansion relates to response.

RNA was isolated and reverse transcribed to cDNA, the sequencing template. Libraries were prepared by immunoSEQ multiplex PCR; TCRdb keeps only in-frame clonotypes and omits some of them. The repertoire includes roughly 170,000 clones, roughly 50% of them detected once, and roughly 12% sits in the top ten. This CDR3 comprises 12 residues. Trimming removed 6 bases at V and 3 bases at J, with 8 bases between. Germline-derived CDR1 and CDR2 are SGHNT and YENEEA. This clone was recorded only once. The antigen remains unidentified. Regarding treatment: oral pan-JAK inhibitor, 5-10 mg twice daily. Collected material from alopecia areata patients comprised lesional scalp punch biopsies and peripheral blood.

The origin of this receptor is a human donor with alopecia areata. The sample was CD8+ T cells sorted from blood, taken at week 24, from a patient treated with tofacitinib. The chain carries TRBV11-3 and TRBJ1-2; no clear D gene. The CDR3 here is CASSPGDYGYTF. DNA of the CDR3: TGTGCCAGCAGTCCAGGAGACTATGGCTACACCTTC.